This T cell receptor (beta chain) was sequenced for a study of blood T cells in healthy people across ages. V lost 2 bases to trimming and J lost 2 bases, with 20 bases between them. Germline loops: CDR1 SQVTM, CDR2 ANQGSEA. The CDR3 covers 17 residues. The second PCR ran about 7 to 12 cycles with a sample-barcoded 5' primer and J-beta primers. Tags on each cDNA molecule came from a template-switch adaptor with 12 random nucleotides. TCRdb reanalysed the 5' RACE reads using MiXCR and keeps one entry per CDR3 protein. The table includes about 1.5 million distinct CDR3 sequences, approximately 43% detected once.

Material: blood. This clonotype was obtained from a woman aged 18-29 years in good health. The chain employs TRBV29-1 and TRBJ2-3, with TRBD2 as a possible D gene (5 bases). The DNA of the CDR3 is TGCAGCGTTGAATTCAGCCGTAGGACTGCTTCCACAGATACGCAGTATTTT. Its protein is CSVEFSRRTASTDTQYF.